What follows describes a single T cell receptor (beta chain). Its cognate antigen is unknown. Carrying UMI labels, the TRB cDNA libraries were prepared through 5' RACE. Reanalyzing the 5' RACE reads, TCRdb keeps one entry per CDR3 protein, without DNA. The sample holds under 85,000 distinct CDR3 sequences. These data belong to a study of CXCR3-negative and CXCR3-positive naive CD8 T cells. Study findings and constraints: The TRB CDR3s that CXCR3-positive naive cells carried were more hydrophobic than those of CXCR3-negative naive cells.

Sequences were obtained from naive CXCR3+ CD8+ T cells from blood. Subset in this sample: CD45RO-CCR7+CD27+CD95- naive CD8+ T cells expressing CXCR3 (TNR3+). The sequence was collected from a human donor in good health. Some clones in this sample may be carry-over from other donors' samples.

The CDR3: CASSYTVRGEQYF. The rearrangement links TRBV6-5 to TRBJ2-7. The CDR3 runs 13 residues. The germline V gene encodes CDR1 MNHEY and CDR2 SVGAGI.